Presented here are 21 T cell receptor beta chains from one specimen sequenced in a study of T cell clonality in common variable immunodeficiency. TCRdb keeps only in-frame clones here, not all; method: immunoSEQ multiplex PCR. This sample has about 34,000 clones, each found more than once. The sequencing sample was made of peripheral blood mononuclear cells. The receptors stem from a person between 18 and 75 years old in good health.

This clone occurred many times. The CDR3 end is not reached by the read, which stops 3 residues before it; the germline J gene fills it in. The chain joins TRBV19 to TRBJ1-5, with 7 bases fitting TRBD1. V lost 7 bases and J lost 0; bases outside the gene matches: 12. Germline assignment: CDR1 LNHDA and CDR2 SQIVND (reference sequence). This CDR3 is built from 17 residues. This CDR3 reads CASNWFQGVISNQPQHF. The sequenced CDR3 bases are TGTGCCAGTAACTGGTTCCAGGGGGTGATTAGCAATCAGCCC.

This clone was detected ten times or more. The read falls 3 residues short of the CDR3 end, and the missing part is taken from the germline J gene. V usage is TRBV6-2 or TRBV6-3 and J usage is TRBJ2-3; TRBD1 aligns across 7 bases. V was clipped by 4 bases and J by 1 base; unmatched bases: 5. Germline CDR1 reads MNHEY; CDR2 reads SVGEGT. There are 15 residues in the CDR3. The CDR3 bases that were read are TGTGCCAGCAGTTCAGGGGGAGTAGGCACAGATACG. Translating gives CASSSGGVGTDT. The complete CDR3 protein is CASSSGGVGTDTQYF.

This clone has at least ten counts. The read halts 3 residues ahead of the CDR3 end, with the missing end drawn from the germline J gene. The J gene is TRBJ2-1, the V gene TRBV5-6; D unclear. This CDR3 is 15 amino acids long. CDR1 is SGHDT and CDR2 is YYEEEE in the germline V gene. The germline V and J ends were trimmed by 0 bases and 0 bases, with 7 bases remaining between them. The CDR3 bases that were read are TGTGCCAGCAGCTTGGGGCCAAACTCCTACAATGAG. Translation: CASSLGPNSYNE. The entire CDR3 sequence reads CASSLGPNSYNEQFF. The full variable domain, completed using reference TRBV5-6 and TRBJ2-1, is DAGVTQSPTHLIKTRGQQVTLRCSPKSGHDTVSWYQQALGQGPQFIFQYYEEEERQRGNFPDRFSGHQFPNYSSELNVNALLLGDSALYLCASSLGPNSYNEQFFGPGTRLTVL.

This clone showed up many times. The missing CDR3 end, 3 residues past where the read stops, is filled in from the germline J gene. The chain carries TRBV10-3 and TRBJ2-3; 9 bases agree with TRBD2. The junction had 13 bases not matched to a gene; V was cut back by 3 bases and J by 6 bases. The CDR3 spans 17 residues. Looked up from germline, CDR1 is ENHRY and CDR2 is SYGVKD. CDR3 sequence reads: CAISESLLGGRADTQYF. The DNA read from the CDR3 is TGTGCCATCAGTGAATCCCTCCTGGGCGGGAGGGCGGATACG.

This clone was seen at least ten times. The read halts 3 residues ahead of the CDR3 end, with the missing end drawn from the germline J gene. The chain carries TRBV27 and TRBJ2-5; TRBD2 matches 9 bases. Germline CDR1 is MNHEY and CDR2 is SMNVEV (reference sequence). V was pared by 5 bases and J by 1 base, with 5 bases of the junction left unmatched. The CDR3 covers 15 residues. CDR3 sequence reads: CASSPTTSGQETQYF. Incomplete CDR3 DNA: TGTGCCAGCAGTCCAACGACTAGCGGCCAAGAGACC.

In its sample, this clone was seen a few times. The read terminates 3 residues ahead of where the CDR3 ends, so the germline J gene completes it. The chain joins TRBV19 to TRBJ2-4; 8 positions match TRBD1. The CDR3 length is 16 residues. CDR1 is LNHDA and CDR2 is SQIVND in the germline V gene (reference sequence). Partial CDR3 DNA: TGTGCCAGTAGTACGAGACGGGACAGGCTCCACTATGGT. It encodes CASSTRRDRLHYG. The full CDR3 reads CASSTRRDRLHYGQYF.

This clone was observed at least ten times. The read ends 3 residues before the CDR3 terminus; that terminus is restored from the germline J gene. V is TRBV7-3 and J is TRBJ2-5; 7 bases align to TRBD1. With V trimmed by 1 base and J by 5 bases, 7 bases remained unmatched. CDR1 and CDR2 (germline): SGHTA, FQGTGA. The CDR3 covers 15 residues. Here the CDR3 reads CASSLRPGQRETQYF. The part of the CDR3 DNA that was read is TGTGCCAGCAGCTTAAGGCCGGGACAGAGGGAGACC.

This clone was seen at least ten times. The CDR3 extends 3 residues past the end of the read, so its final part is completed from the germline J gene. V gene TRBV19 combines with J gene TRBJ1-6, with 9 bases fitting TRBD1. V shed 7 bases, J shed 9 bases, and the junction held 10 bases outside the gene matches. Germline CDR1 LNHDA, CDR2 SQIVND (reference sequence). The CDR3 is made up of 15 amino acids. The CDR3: CASKSGQGFSSPLHF. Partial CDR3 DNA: TGTGCCAGTAAATCAGGACAGGGGTTTAGTTCACCC.

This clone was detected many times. The CDR3 sequence: CASREQGYNSPLHF. CDR3 bases read: TGTGCCAGCAGGGAACAGGGTTATAATTCACCC. This sequence joins TRBV2 and TRBJ1-6; maybe TRBD1 (6 bases). The read stops 3 residues short of the end of the CDR3; the missing end is completed from the germline J gene. The CDR3 extends over 14 amino acids. Between the trimmed V and J ends, which lost 6 bases and 4 bases, there was a span of 10 bases. CDR1 is SNHLY and CDR2 is FYNNEI in the germline V gene.

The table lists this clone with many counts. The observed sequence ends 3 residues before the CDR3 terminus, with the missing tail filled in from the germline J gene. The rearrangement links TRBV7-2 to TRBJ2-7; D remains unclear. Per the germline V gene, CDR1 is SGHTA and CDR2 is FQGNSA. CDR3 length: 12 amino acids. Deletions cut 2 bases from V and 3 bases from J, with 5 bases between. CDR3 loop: CASSLSNYEQYF. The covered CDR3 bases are TGTGCCAGCAGCTTATCCAACTACGAG. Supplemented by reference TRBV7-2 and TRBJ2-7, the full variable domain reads GAGVSQSPSNKVTEKGKDVELRCDPISGHTALYWYRQSLGQGLEFLIYFQGNSAPDKSGLPSDRFSAERTGGSVSTLTIQRTQQEDSAVYLCASSLSNYEQYFGPGTRLTVT.

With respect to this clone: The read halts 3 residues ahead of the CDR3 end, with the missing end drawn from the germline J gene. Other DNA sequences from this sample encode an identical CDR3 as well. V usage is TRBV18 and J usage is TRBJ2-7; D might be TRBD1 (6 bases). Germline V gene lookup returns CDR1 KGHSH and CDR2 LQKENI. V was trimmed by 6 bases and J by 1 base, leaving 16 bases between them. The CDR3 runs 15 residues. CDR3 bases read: TGTGCCAGCTCCCCCCAGGGACAAAAGTCCTACGAG. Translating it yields CASSPQGQKSYE. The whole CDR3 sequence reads CASSPQGQKSYEQYF.

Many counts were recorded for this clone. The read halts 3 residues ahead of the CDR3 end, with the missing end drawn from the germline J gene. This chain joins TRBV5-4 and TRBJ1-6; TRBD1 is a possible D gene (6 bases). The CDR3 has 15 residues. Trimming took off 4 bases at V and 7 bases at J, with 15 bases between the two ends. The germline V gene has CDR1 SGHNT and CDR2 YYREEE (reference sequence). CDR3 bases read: TGTGCCAGCAGCCAAACAGGGTCCCCCAATTCACCC. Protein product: CASSQTGSPNSP. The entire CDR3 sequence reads CASSQTGSPNSPLHF.

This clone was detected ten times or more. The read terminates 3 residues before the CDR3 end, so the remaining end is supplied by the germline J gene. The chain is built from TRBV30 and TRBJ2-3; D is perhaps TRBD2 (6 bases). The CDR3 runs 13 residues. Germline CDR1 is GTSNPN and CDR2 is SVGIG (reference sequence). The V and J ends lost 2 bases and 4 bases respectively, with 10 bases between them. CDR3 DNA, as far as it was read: TGTGCCTGGAGTCTTAGCGGCGCAGATACG. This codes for CAWSLSGADT. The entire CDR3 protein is CAWSLSGADTQYF. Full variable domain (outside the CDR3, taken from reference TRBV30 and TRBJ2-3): SQTIHQWPATLVQPVGSPLSLECTVEGTSNPNLYWYRQAAGRGLQLLFYSVGIGQISSEVPQNLSASRPQDRQFILSSKKLLLSDSGFYLCAWSLSGADTQYFGPGTRLTVL.

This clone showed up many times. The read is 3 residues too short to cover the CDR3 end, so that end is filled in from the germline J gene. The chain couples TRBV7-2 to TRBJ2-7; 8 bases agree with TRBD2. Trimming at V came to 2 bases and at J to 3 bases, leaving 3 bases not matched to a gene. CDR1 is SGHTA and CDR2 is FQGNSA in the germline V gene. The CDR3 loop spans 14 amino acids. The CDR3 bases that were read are TGTGCCAGCAGCTTATCCGGGGGGGGCTACGAG. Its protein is CASSLSGGGYE. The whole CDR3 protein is CASSLSGGGYEQYF.

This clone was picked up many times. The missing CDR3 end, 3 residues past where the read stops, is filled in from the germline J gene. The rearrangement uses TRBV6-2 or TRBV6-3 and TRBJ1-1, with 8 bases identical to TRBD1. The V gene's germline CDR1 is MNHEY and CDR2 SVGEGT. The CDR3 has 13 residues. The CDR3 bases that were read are TGTGCCAGCAGTTACACTGGGACAGGTATG. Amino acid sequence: CASSYTGTGM. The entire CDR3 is CASSYTGTGMAFF.

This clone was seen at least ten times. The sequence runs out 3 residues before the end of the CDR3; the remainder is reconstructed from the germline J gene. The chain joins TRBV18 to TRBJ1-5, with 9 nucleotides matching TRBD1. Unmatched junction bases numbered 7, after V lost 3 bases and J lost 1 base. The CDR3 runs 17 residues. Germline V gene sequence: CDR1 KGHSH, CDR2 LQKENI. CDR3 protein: CASSPGQGLLSNQPQHF. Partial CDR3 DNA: TGTGCCAGCTCACCGGGACAGGGTCTGTTGAGCAATCAGCCC.

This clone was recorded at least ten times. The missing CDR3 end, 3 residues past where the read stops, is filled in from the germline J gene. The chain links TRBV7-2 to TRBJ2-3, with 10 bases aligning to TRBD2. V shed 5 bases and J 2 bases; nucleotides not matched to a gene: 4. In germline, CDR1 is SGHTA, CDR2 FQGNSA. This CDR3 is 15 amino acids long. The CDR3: CASSKGLAPTDTQYF. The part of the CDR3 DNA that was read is TGTGCCAGCAGCAAGGGACTAGCGCCCACAGATACG.

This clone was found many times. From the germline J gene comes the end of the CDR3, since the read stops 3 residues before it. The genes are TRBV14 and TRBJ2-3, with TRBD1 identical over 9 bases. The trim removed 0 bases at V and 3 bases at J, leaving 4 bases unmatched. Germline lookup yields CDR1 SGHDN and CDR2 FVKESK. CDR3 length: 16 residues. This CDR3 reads CASSQDPGQGTDTQYF. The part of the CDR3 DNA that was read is TGTGCCAGCAGCCAAGACCCGGGACAGGGAACAGATACG.

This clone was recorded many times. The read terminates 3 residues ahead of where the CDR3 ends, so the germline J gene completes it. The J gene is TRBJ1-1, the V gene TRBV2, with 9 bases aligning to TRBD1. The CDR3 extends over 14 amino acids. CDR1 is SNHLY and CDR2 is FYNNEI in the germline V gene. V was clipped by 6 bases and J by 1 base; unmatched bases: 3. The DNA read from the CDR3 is TGTGCCAGCAGCCTGGACAGGGGGAACACTGAA. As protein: CASSLDRGNTE. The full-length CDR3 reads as CASSLDRGNTEAFF. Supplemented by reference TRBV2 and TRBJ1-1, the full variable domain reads EPEVTQTPSHQVTQMGQEVILRCVPISNHLYFYWYRQILGQKVEFLVSFYNNEISEKSEIFDDQFSVERPDGSNFTLKIRSTKLEDSAMYFCASSLDRGNTEAFFGQGTRLTVV.

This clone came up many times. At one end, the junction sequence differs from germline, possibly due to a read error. CDR3 sequence: CASSQELRLVDTEQFF. The sequenced part of the CDR3 DNA is TGCGCCAGCAGCCAAGAACTCAGGTTAGTTGACACTGAG. The chain carries TRBV4-2 and TRBJ2-1, with D unclear. The DNA ends 3 residues before the CDR3 does, and the rest of the CDR3 is filled in from the germline J gene. The CDR3 runs to 16 residues. Germline V gene sequence: CDR1 LGHNA, CDR2 YNFKEQ.

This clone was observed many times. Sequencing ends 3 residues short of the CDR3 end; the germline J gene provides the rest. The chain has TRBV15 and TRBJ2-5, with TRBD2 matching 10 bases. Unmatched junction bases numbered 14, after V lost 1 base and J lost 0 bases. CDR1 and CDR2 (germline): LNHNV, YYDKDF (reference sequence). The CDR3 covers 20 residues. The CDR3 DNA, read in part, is TGTGCCACCAGCAGAGTTCAAATAGCGGGGGGCAACACCCACCAAGAGACC. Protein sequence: CATSRVQIAGGNTHQET. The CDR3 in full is CATSRVQIAGGNTHQETQYF.